The 21 T cell receptor beta chains presented below share a single source sample, sequenced in a study of blood T cell repertoires in COVID-19. The assay was immunoSEQ multiplex PCR, and TCRdb's table has in-frame clones only and misses some. The data contain under 200,000 clones, about 86% of them singletons. The sequencing sample was made of peripheral blood. The receptors were sampled from an elderly woman in a cohort sampled during active or convalescent COVID-19.

This chain uses TRBV20-1 with TRBJ1-2; D gene unclear. The V and J ends lost 3 bases and 4 bases respectively, with 6 bases between them. This CDR3 contains 11 residues. Germline CDR1 reads DFQATT; CDR2 reads SNEGSKA (reference sequence). The CDR3 DNA reads as TGCAGTGCTAGGGGAGTCTATGGCTACACCTTC. Protein sequence: CSARGVYGYTF.

This rearrangement joins TRBV28 to TRBJ2-7; possible D gene TRBD2, 5 bases. Germline loops: CDR1 MDHEN, CDR2 SYDVKM. This CDR3 region has 15 residues. Trimming stripped 6 bases from V and 0 bases from J, with 15 bases between. Here the CDR3 reads CASRPRTAFSYEQYF. The DNA for the CDR3 is TGTGCCAGCAGGCCCCGGACTGCCTTCTCCTACGAGCAGTACTTC.

The chain joins TRBV5-5 to TRBJ2-5; TRBD2 might be the D (6 bases). Germline V gives CDR1 SGHKS, CDR2 YYEKEE (reference sequence). The ends were cut back, 0 bases at V and 5 bases at J, with 20 bases in the middle. This CDR3 is 17 amino acids long. The CDR3 loop reads CASSLGMGAGGRETQYF. The CDR3 DNA is TGTGCCAGCAGCTTGGGCATGGGAGCGGGTGGACGGGAGACCCAGTACTTC. The variable domain in full, completed from reference TRBV5-5 and TRBJ2-5, reads DAGVTQSPTHLIKTRGQQVTLRCSPISGHKSVSWYQQVLGQGPQFIFQYYEKEERGRGNFPDRFSARQFPNYSSELNVNALLLGDSALYLCASSLGMGAGGRETQYFGPGTRLLVL.

This sequence joins TRBV28 and TRBJ2-7, with a weak D call TRBD1 (7 bases). Trimming removed 3 bases at V and 5 bases at J, with 32 bases between. This CDR3 region has 20 residues. Germline CDR1 MDHEN, CDR2 SYDVKM. The CDR3 region is CASSFLKIPTDRRGRNEQYF. Written as DNA, the CDR3 is TGTGCCAGCAGTTTCTTAAAGATACCGACAGACCGCAGGGGGAGGAACGAGCAGTACTTC.

The gene calls are TRBV13 and TRBJ1-2; 11 bases map to TRBD1. V was clipped by 5 bases and J by 5 bases; unmatched bases: 4. The CDR3 runs 14 residues. Per germline, CDR1 PRHDT and CDR2 FYEKMQ (reference sequence). For the CDR3, the DNA is TGTGCCAGCAGCGCGGACAGGGGGCAGTATGGCTACACCTTC. Translated, it gives CASSADRGQYGYTF.

V is TRBV5-1 and J is TRBJ1-3; tentative D call: TRBD1 (5 bases). The V end was cut by 0 bases, the J end by 1 base, with 5 bases between. Germline CDR1 reads SGHRS; CDR2 reads YFSETQ. The length of the CDR3 is 14 residues. The CDR3 is CASSLEGSGNTIYF. The CDR3 DNA follows: TGCGCCAGCAGCTTGGAGGGGTCTGGAAACACCATATATTTT.

The chain has TRBV5-1 and TRBJ1-1; weak D call: TRBD1 (5 bases). The CDR3 extends over 14 amino acids. Germline V CDR1 and CDR2: SGHRS, YFSETQ. Trimming left V 2 bases short and J 7 bases short, with 15 bases between. CDR3 region: CASSFRAGPIEAFF. The DNA for the CDR3 is TGCGCCAGCAGCTTCCGGGCAGGGCCCATTGAAGCTTTCTTT.

The CDR3 nucleotides read TGTGCCAGCAGCCAACCTACAGCAGCCCGGAACACTGAAGCTTTCTTT. Its translation: CASSQPTAARNTEAFF. The chain uses TRBV16 and TRBJ1-1; D unclear. The germline CDR1 and CDR2 sequences are KGHSY and FQNENV. This CDR3 comprises 16 residues. V was shortened by 2 bases and J by 1 base, with 14 bases between the two germline ends.

The chain has TRBV6-5 and TRBJ2-4; 8 bases map to TRBD1. There are 14 residues in the CDR3. V was pared by 5 bases and J by 7 bases, with 7 bases of the junction left unmatched. Germline V gene sequence: CDR1 MNHEY, CDR2 SVGAGI. CDR3 residues: CASSISDRANIQYF. The CDR3 DNA follows: TGTGCCAGCAGTATTTCGGACAGGGCGAACATTCAGTACTTC.

This rearrangement joins TRBV5-1 to TRBJ2-1, with 8 bases aligning to TRBD2. V lost 0 bases and J lost 4; bases outside the gene matches: 6. The CDR3 extends over 16 amino acids. CDR1 and CDR2 from the germline V gene are SGHRS and YFSETQ. This CDR3 reads CASSLAGLAGYNEQFF. For the CDR3, the DNA is TGCGCCAGCAGCTTGGCCGGACTAGCAGGATACAATGAGCAGTTCTTC.

The chain carries TRBV4-2 and TRBJ1-2, with D possibly being TRBD1 (5 bases). Trimming pared 1 base from V and 2 bases from J, leaving 11 bases between. CDR3 length equals 15 residues. The germline gives CDR1 LGHNA, CDR2 YNFKEQ. The CDR3 here is CASSQAAGLNYGYTF. CDR3 nucleotide sequence: TGTGCCAGCAGCCAAGCGGCAGGGTTAAACTATGGCTACACCTTC.

In DNA form, the CDR3 reads TGTGCCAGCAGCTCAAGCGGGAGATACAATGAGCAGTTCTTC. It translates to CASSSSGRYNEQFF. The chain has TRBV6-4 and TRBJ2-1; TRBD2 agrees at 8 bases. CDR1 and CDR2 (germline): MRHNA, SNTAGT. CDR3 length: 14 amino acids. J lost 4 bases, V lost 6 bases, and 5 bases had no gene match.

The chain uses TRBV4-1 and TRBJ1-5, with 11 bases lining up with TRBD1. The CDR3 runs 19 residues. After removal of 0 bases from V and 7 bases from J, the junction contained 14 bases not matched to a gene. Per germline, CDR1 MGHRA and CDR2 YSYEKL. The CDR3 nucleotides are TGCGCCAGCAGCCAAGATCGGGGACAGGGGGAACACCGGGCACAGCCCCAGCATTTT. Encoded protein: CASSQDRGQGEHRAQPQHF.

J is TRBJ2-1 and V is TRBV11-3, with 8 bases aligning to TRBD2. The CDR3 loop spans 17 amino acids. Germline CDR1 is SGHNT and CDR2 is YENEEA. The V segment lost 4 bases and the J segment 6 bases; nucleotides outside the gene matches: 14. The CDR3, as DNA: TGTGCCAGCAGCTCCATAGCGGGATCATCCTTAGGCAATGAGCAGTTCTTC. Protein sequence: CASSSIAGSSLGNEQFF.

The gene calls are TRBV6-5 and TRBJ1-4, with D possibly being TRBD1 (6 bases). The CDR3 is made up of 14 amino acids. Germline CDR1 and CDR2: MNHEY and SVGAGI. V was clipped by 4 bases and J by 14 bases, with 20 bases between them. The CDR3 region is CASSWGGHGSKLFF. DNA for the CDR3: TGTGCCAGCAGTTGGGGGGGGCATGGGTCAAAGCTGTTTTTT.

In nucleotides, the CDR3 is TGCGCCAGCACCGGGGGAGGGACGAACTATGGCTACACCTTC. Translation gives CASTGGGTNYGYTF. V gene TRBV5-1 combines with J gene TRBJ1-2; possibly TRBD1 for D (5 bases). V was cut by 6 bases and J by 2 bases, with 14 bases left in between. CDR3 length: 14 amino acids. Germline V CDR1 and CDR2: SGHRS, YFSETQ.

The V and J genes are TRBV4-3 and TRBJ2-7; TRBD2 agrees at 14 bases. This CDR3 comprises 19 residues. V was pared by 2 bases and J by 3 bases, with 12 bases of the junction left unmatched. Germline loops: CDR1 LGHNA, CDR2 YSLEER. CDR3 region: CASSQYATTSGGAVYEQYF. The CDR3, as DNA: TGCGCCAGCAGCCAATATGCAACGACTAGCGGGGGGGCTGTCTACGAGCAGTACTTC.

The chain combines TRBV5-4 with TRBJ2-3; TRBD2 matches 9 bases. Trimming cost V 4 bases and J 9 bases; bases outside gene matches: 9. The CDR3 has 14 residues. CDR1 is SGHNT and CDR2 is YYREEE in the germline V gene (reference sequence). The CDR3 DNA follows: TGTGCCAGCAGCGGTAGCGGGGGCGGGGGGACGCAGTATTTT. It encodes CASSGSGGGGTQYF. The full variable domain, completed using reference TRBV5-4 and TRBJ2-3, is ETGVTQSPTHLIKTRGQQVTLRCSSQSGHNTVSWYQQALGQGPQFIFQYYREEENGRGNFPPRFSGLQFPNYSSELNVNALELDDSALYLCASSGSGGGGTQYFGPGTRLTVL.

This chain links TRBV7-9 with TRBJ2-2, with 9 nucleotides matching TRBD2. Trimming removed 6 bases from V and 3 bases from J; junction bases left unmatched: 5. Germline V gene data show CDR1 as SEHNR and CDR2 as FQNEAQ (reference sequence). CDR3 size: 15 residues. CDR3 in DNA: TGTGCCAGCAGGCGCCTAGCGGGGTACACCGGGGAGCTGTTTTTT. As protein: CASRRLAGYTGELFF. Drawing the rest from reference TRBV7-9 and TRBJ2-2, the complete variable domain is DTGVSQNPRHKITKRGQNVTFRCDPISEHNRLYWYRQTLGQGPEFLTYFQNEAQLEKSRLLSDRFSAERPKGSFSTLEIQRTEQGDSAMYLCASRRLAGYTGELFFGEGSRLTVL.

The chain carries TRBV10-3 and TRBJ2-2, with 7 bases aligning to TRBD1. The length of the CDR3 is 16 residues. Germline-derived CDR1 and CDR2 are ENHRY and SYGVKD. V dropped 7 bases and J dropped 6; count of bases not matched to a gene: 14. The chain's CDR3 is CAITQTGDPRPGELFF. CDR3 nucleotides: TGTGCCATCACCCAAACAGGGGATCCCCGTCCCGGGGAGCTGTTTTTT.

The chain carries TRBV19 and TRBJ1-5, with D maybe TRBD1 (5 bases). V shed 7 bases and J shed 5 bases, with 15 bases lying between them. This CDR3 spans 14 amino acids. Germline loops: CDR1 LNHDA, CDR2 SQIVND (reference sequence). This CDR3 is CASIGAGSDQPQHF. The CDR3 nucleotides read TGTGCCAGTATTGGGGCGGGGTCCGATCAGCCCCAGCATTTT.